A selection of T cell receptor beta chains follows, all from one sample in a study of cytomegalovirus exposure and HLA in healthy donors. Clones were sequenced by immunoSEQ multiplex PCR, and TCRdb holds only the in-frame ones, with some missing. Of tens of thousands of clones listed, roughly 94% were seen once; the top ten hold around 2.1%. The sample taken for sequencing was PBMCs. The receptors shown here come from a woman aged 18-29 years in good health and CMV-seronegative. The CDR3 runs from the conserved cysteine through the conserved F or W. Each record gives: V gene, clone size, CDR3 protein. Clone size is shown for a subset of rows, as once, few, many or a class of expanded clone.

v_gene: TRBV5-1
abundance: .
CDR3aa: CASSSLGRQTGAFF

v_gene: TRBV4-3
abundance: medium-sized
CDR3aa: CASSVGQATGELFF

v_gene: TRBV6-1
abundance: .
CDR3aa: CASSEARARRDTEAFF

v_gene: TRBV5-4
abundance: .
CDR3aa: CASSPGTSGSKTYEQYF

v_gene: TRBV7-9
abundance: once
CDR3aa: CASSPSLAGGKNNEQFF

v_gene: TRBV28
abundance: .
CDR3aa: CASSTTVMNTEAFF

v_gene: TRBV7-9
abundance: .
CDR3aa: CASSRDSGWSYEQYF

v_gene: TRBV19
abundance: .
CDR3aa: CASKGLAGVGGTDTQYF

v_gene: TRBV9
abundance: .
CDR3aa: CASSVGLAGGSEQYF

v_gene: TRBV10-1
abundance: .
CDR3aa: CARRQENYNEQFF

v_gene: TRBV5-8
abundance: .
CDR3aa: CANPAQGTDTQYF

v_gene: TRBV7-9
abundance: .
CDR3aa: CASSTGFWAFF

v_gene: TRBV4-3
abundance: .
CDR3aa: CASSRVAGSSYNEQFF

v_gene: TRBV19
abundance: .
CDR3aa: CASKTGVNTEAFF

v_gene: TRBV30
abundance: .
CDR3aa: CAWSHEAANYGYTF

v_gene: TRBV27
abundance: .
CDR3aa: CASRITADSYEQYF

v_gene: TRBV7-9
abundance: .
CDR3aa: CASSSTDNSGNTIYF

v_gene: TRBV4-3
abundance: .
CDR3aa: CASSQFLAGATIDTQYF

v_gene: TRBV10-3
abundance: .
CDR3aa: CAISESGLAGREYQETQYF

v_gene: TRBV5-1
abundance: .
CDR3aa: CASSLVSGPANEQFF

v_gene: TRBV10-1
abundance: .
CDR3aa: CASSATPAGVQYF

v_gene: TRBV11-2
abundance: .
CDR3aa: CASSQQTGYNEQFF

v_gene: TRBV2
abundance: .
CDR3aa: CASIFGQASYEQYF

v_gene: TRBV11-2
abundance: .
CDR3aa: CASSLEQEETQYF

v_gene: TRBV4-1
abundance: once
CDR3aa: CASSQPGGGQVRQFF

v_gene: TRBV7-2
abundance: .
CDR3aa: CASSQHAGSLGETQYF

v_gene: TRBV4-2
abundance: .
CDR3aa: CASSTRGADTGELFF

v_gene: TRBV10-2
abundance: .
CDR3aa: CASSGSTGFAEAFF

v_gene: TRBV29-1
abundance: .
CDR3aa: CSVEDSNTGELFF

v_gene: TRBV30
abundance: .
CDR3aa: CAWSREGEDQPQHF

v_gene: TRBV2
abundance: .
CDR3aa: CASRGGSYEQYF

v_gene: TRBV6-5
abundance: .
CDR3aa: CASAPGDSYNEQFF

v_gene: TRBV7-2
abundance: .
CDR3aa: CATSLWGGPSQPQHF

v_gene: TRBV11-3
abundance: .
CDR3aa: CASSFRGTEAFF

v_gene: TRBV30
abundance: .
CDR3aa: CAWRPVSSGQRPQYF

v_gene: TRBV6-5
abundance: once
CDR3aa: CASSYKTFGGSTEAFF

v_gene: TRBV11-2
abundance: .
CDR3aa: CASSPGTGFSYEQYF

v_gene: TRBV6-1
abundance: .
CDR3aa: CASSDPGAEGNYGYTF

v_gene: TRBV6-6
abundance: .
CDR3aa: CASSGSGQIFPYTF

v_gene: TRBV29-1
abundance: .
CDR3aa: CSVELDGRTKYEQYF

v_gene: TRBV5-1
abundance: once
CDR3aa: CASSLGGGSEQFF

v_gene: TRBV28
abundance: .
CDR3aa: CASSLGAAGGSGYTF

v_gene: TRBV9
abundance: .
CDR3aa: CASSVGGTPAPFYYGYTF

v_gene: TRBV28
abundance: .
CDR3aa: CASNLDGRGYGYTF

v_gene: TRBV11-1
abundance: .
CDR3aa: CASSLKGAGTDTQYF

v_gene: TRBV28
abundance: .
CDR3aa: CAIDPRDTGELFF

v_gene: TRBV2
abundance: .
CDR3aa: CASSRTGGYSNQPQHF

v_gene: TRBV4-1
abundance: .
CDR3aa: CASSHKPSADNEQFF

v_gene: TRBV6-6
abundance: .
CDR3aa: CASSGQVITDTQYF

v_gene: TRBV29-1
abundance: once
CDR3aa: CSVVSLTSTDTQYF

v_gene: TRBV6-5
abundance: .
CDR3aa: CASSYSAGGTGNTIYF

v_gene: TRBV5-8
abundance: few
CDR3aa: CASSVGATSGQETQYF

v_gene: TRBV7-9
abundance: .
CDR3aa: CASSLLGGLNTEAFF

v_gene: TRBV6-1
abundance: .
CDR3aa: CASSEADRGSQPQHF

v_gene: TRBV7-8
abundance: .
CDR3aa: CASSSLSTDTQYF

v_gene: TRBV28
abundance: .
CDR3aa: CASSYGTSYYEQYF

v_gene: TRBV25-1
abundance: once
CDR3aa: CASSYTGQGGYTF

v_gene: TRBV7-9
abundance: once
CDR3aa: CASSLDRASYNEQFF

v_gene: TRBV5-1
abundance: .
CDR3aa: CASSYQTGGSEAFF